Below are 10 T cell receptor beta chains sequenced from a single sample in a study of blood T cell repertoires in COVID-19. The repertoire was sequenced with immunoSEQ multiplex PCR; TCRdb's copy has only in-frame clones and lacks some. In the table there are 78,000 or so clones, about 80% of which are singletons. The sample consisted of peripheral blood. These receptors were taken from a human donor in a cohort sampled during active COVID-19.

This chain joins TRBV28 and TRBJ2-4; D gene unclear. This CDR3 is built from 15 residues. The germline CDR1 and CDR2 sequences are MDHEN and SYDVKM. The ends were cut back, 3 bases at V and 0 bases at J, with 9 bases in the middle. CDR3 bases: TGTGCCAGCAGTTTCCGGTCTGTAGCCAAAAACATTCAGTACTTC. Translation gives CASSFRSVAKNIQYF.

V usage is TRBV29-1 and J usage is TRBJ2-2; 9 nucleotides match TRBD1. The J segment lost 9 bases and the V segment lost 7 bases, leaving 3 bases of the junction unmatched. The CDR3 sequence is 11 residues long. CDR1 SQVTM and CDR2 ANQGSEA come from the germline V gene. The CDR3 DNA is TGCAGCGCAGGACAGGGGCGGGAGCTGTTTTTT. It translates to CSAGQGRELFF.

This clone occurred once. The chain recombines TRBV30 with TRBJ1-3, with TRBD1 as a possible D gene (6 bases). Germline V gives CDR1 GTSNPN, CDR2 SVGIG (reference sequence). V was trimmed by 0 bases and J by 0 bases, leaving 12 bases between them. The CDR3 totals 16 residues. The CDR3 DNA sequence: TGTGCCTGGAGTGTACTCGGGACAAACTCTGGAAACACCATATATTTT. This encodes CAWSVLGTNSGNTIYF.

The chain recombines TRBV24-1 with TRBJ2-7, with 9 nucleotides matching TRBD1. Germline V CDR1 and CDR2: KGHDR, SFDVKD. Trimming cost V 5 bases and J 1 base; bases outside gene matches: 2. This CDR3 has 14 amino acids. The CDR3: CATSGGTGSYEQYF. CDR3 nucleotides: TGTGCCACCAGTGGGGGGACAGGGTCCTACGAGCAGTACTTC.

This clone was detected only once. The rearrangement uses TRBV6-1 and TRBJ2-7; TRBD2 agrees at 11 bases. Germline V gene lookup returns CDR1 MNHNS and CDR2 SASEGT. CDR3 length equals 15 residues. V shed 3 bases, J shed 3 bases, and the junction held 4 bases outside the gene matches. The CDR3 DNA reads TGTGCCAGCAGTGATGTAGCGGGGGGGCACTACGAGCAGTACTTC. Translation: CASSDVAGGHYEQYF.

This clone has just a few counts. The chain employs TRBV5-4 and TRBJ2-3; 8 bases agree with TRBD1. CDR1 SGHNT and CDR2 YYREEE come from the germline V gene (reference sequence). CDR3 length: 16 amino acids. Unmatched junction bases numbered 5, after V lost 0 bases and J lost 2 bases. In nucleotides, the CDR3 is TGTGCCAGCAGCTTGGCCCGACAGGGGCCCACAGATACGCAGTATTTT. It specifies CASSLARQGPTDTQYF.

This chain uses TRBV5-5 with TRBJ1-1; D is possibly TRBD1 (6 bases). The CDR3 sequence is 16 residues long. V was trimmed by 3 bases and J by 1 base, leaving 16 bases between them. The V gene's germline CDR1 is SGHKS and CDR2 YYEKEE (reference sequence). CDR3 loop: CASSSAPGHRNTEAFF. The CDR3 DNA follows: TGTGCCAGCAGCTCAGCCCCGGGACACCGGAACACTGAAGCTTTCTTT.

V is TRBV18 and J is TRBJ2-3; tentative D call: TRBD1 (6 bases). This CDR3 contains 13 residues. Trimming cost V 6 bases and J 0 bases, with 7 bases left between them. Germline-derived CDR1 and CDR2 are KGHSH and LQKENI. The CDR3: CASSRGSTDTQYF. The CDR3 region has the DNA TGTGCCAGCTCTAGGGGGAGCACAGATACGCAGTATTTT. The full variable domain, completed using reference TRBV18 and TRBJ2-3, is NAGVMQNPRHLVRRRGQEARLRCSPMKGHSHVYWYRQLPEEGLKFMVYLQKENIIDESGMPKERFSAEFPKEGPSILRIQQVVRGDSAAYFCASSRGSTDTQYFGPGTRLTVL.

This chain joins TRBV3-1 (or the pseudogene TRBV3-2) and TRBJ1-6, with D perhaps matching TRBD1 (6 bases). The V end lost 1 base, the J end lost 6 bases, and 10 bases lay between the germline ends. In germline, CDR1 is LGHDT, CDR2 YNNKEL (reference sequence). The CDR3 length is 15 residues. The CDR3 sequence: CASSQVNRANSPLHF. CDR3 sequence (DNA): TGTGCCAGCAGCCAAGTTAACAGGGCTAATTCACCCCTCCACTTT.

The V gene is TRBV30, the J gene TRBJ1-6, with 7 bases aligning to TRBD1. Germline V gives CDR1 GTSNPN, CDR2 SVGIG (reference sequence). V shed 4 bases and J 7 bases; nucleotides not matched to a gene: 4. The CDR3 spans 13 residues. The CDR3 is CAWKGQLNSPLHF. CDR3 in DNA: TGTGCCTGGAAGGGACAGCTAAATTCACCCCTCCACTTT.